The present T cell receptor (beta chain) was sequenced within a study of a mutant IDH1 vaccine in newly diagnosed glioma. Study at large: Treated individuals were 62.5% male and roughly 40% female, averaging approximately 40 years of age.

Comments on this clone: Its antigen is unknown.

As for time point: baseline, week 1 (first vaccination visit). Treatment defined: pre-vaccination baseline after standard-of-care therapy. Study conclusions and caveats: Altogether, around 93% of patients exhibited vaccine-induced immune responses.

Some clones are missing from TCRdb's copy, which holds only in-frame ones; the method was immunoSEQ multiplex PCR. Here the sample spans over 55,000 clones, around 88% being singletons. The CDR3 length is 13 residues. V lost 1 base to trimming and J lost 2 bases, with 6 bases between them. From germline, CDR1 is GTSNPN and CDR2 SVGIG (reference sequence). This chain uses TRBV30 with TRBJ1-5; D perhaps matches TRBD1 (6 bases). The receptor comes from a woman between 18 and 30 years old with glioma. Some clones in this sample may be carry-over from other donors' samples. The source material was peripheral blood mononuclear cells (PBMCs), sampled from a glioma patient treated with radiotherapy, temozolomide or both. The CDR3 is CAWSAGGNQPQHF. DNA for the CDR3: TGTGCCTGGAGTGCAGGGGGCAATCAGCCCCAGCATTTT.